The 10 T cell receptor beta chains below were found in one sample sequenced in a study of B cell selection in AIRE deficiency. The method was immunoSEQ multiplex PCR; TCRdb's version includes in-frame clones alone and lacks a portion of them. The sample consists of 11,000 to 15,000 clones, roughly 91% of them appearing once. Sorted regulatory T cells were CD4-positive, CD25-high and CD127-low or negative. Sequenced sample: Tregs sorted from PBMCs. These receptors all stem from a human donor with AIRE deficiency.

The chain links TRBV6-6 to TRBJ2-3, with D perhaps TRBD2 (6 bases). This CDR3 is built from 16 residues. Germline V lookup: CDR1 MNHNY, CDR2 SVGAGI (reference sequence). V was cut by 4 bases and J by 2 bases, with 16 bases left in between. The CDR3 region has the DNA TGTGCCAGCAGTTTCTTCGAGGAGGGGCTCACAGATACGCAGTATTTT. It codes for CASSFFEEGLTDTQYF.

The rearrangement links TRBV29-1 to TRBJ1-3; unclear D gene. Trimming cost V 0 bases and J 4 bases, with 13 bases left between them. The CDR3 is 15 amino acids. CDR1 is SQVTM and CDR2 is ANQGSEA in the germline V gene. As DNA, the CDR3 is TGCAGCGTTGAAGATCGTCGGGGATTGGGAAACACCATATATTTT. Translated, it gives CSVEDRRGLGNTIYF.

The V and J genes are TRBV7-2 and TRBJ2-5; D might be TRBD2 (6 bases). Trimming took off 5 bases at V and 5 bases at J, with 21 bases between the two ends. Germline V lookup: CDR1 SGHTA, CDR2 FQGNSA. The CDR3 is 16 residues long. CDR3 coding DNA: TGTGCCAGCAGCCAACTAGGCGGAGGGTTTAGGGAGACCCAGTACTTC. This encodes CASSQLGGGFRETQYF.

The rearrangement joins TRBV5-4 to TRBJ2-3; 10 bases are shared with TRBD1. CDR3 size: 14 residues. Germline assignment: CDR1 SGHNT and CDR2 YYREEE (reference sequence). V shed 4 bases, J shed 9 bases, and the junction held 8 bases outside the gene matches. The CDR3 DNA sequence: TGTGCCAGCAGCACGGGACAGGGGATTGACACGCAGTATTTT. Residues: CASSTGQGIDTQYF.

The genes are TRBV5-1 and TRBJ1-2, with 8 positions matching TRBD1. Germline lookup yields CDR1 SGHRS and CDR2 YFSETQ. This CDR3 has 18 amino acids. Unmatched junction bases numbered 13, after V lost 0 bases and J lost 3 bases. CDR3: CASSLEWGQAAFYYGYTF. DNA of the CDR3: TGCGCCAGCAGCTTGGAATGGGGACAGGCTGCCTTTTACTATGGCTACACCTTC.

The J gene is TRBJ1-2, the V gene TRBV29-1; 7 bases fit TRBD1. Germline assignment: CDR1 SQVTM and CDR2 ANQGSEA. This CDR3 spans 13 amino acids. V trimming: 1 base; J trimming: 2 bases; junction bases outside the gene matches: 1. The CDR3 nucleotides read TGCAGCGTTGAAGTGGACAGGAACTATGGCTACACCTTC. Encoded protein: CSVEVDRNYGYTF.

The rearrangement uses TRBV27 and TRBJ1-6; D is possibly TRBD1 (6 bases). The CDR3 covers 14 residues. Germline CDR1 reads MNHEY; CDR2 reads SMNVEV (reference sequence). V gave up 3 bases and J gave up 6 bases, with 9 bases separating them. The CDR3 reads CASSFNRANSPLHF. As DNA, the CDR3 is TGTGCCAGCAGTTTCAACAGGGCTAATTCACCCCTCCACTTT.

This chain links TRBV5-6 with TRBJ1-2, with a weak D call TRBD1 (6 bases). Germline CDR1 and CDR2: SGHDT and YYEEEE. Trimming shortened V by 1 base and J by 2 bases, and 6 bases separated the two germline ends. The CDR3 runs to 13 residues. The chain's CDR3 is CASSLQGNYGYTF. The CDR3 bases are TGTGCCAGCAGCTTGCAGGGGAACTATGGCTACACCTTC.

The chain couples TRBV5-6 to TRBJ2-7, with a weak D call TRBD1 (6 bases). This CDR3 contains 13 residues. Germline CDR1 is SGHDT and CDR2 is YYEEEE. The V and J ends lost 3 bases and 4 bases respectively, with 11 bases between them. This chain's CDR3 is CASSSAQGYEQYF. The CDR3 region has the DNA TGTGCCAGCAGCTCCGCTCAGGGGTACGAGCAGTACTTC.

The chain links TRBV7-2 to TRBJ2-1, with 11 bases lining up with TRBD2. J lost 6 bases, V lost 1 base, and 5 bases had no gene match. Germline V gene lookup returns CDR1 SGHTA and CDR2 FQGNSA. This CDR3 comprises 16 residues. CDR3: CASSLGGTSGLNEQFF. DNA of the CDR3: TGTGCCAGCAGCTTAGGGGGGACTAGCGGCCTCAATGAGCAGTTCTTC.